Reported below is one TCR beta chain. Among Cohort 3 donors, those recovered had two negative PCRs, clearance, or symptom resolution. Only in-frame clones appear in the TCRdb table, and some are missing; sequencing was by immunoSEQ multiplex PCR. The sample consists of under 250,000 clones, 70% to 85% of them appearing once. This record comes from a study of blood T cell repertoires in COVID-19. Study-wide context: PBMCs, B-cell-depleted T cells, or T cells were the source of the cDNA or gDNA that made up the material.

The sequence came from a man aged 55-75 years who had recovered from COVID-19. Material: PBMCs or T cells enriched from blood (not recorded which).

The CDR3 region is CASSAGTGYNEQYF. The CDR3 nucleotides are TGTGCCAGCAGCGCTGGGACAGGGTACAACGAGCAGTACTTC. The J gene is TRBJ2-7, the V gene TRBV7-2, with 9 bases that match TRBD1. V lost 5 bases to trimming and J lost 5 bases; unmatched junction nucleotides: 7. This CDR3 has 14 amino acids. Germline-derived CDR1 and CDR2 are SGHTA and FQGNSA. The full variable domain, completed using reference TRBV7-2 and TRBJ2-7, is GAGVSQSPSNKVTEKGKDVELRCDPISGHTALYWYRQSLGQGLEFLIYFQGNSAPDKSGLPSDRFSAERTGGSVSTLTIQRTQQEDSAVYLCASSAGTGYNEQYFGPGTRLTVT.